Listed below are T cell receptor beta chains from one sample, sequenced in a study of cytomegalovirus exposure and HLA in healthy donors. Assay used: immunoSEQ multiplex PCR; TCRdb lists only in-frame clones, some missing. The repertoire holds under 250,000 clones, with around 87% as singletons. Sequencing was carried out using PBMCs. The receptors here all came from a woman younger than 30 in good health and CMV-seropositive. The CDR3 runs from the conserved cysteine through the conserved F or W. D genes are given only for firm matches. Only some rows state a clone size, as once, few, many or a class for expanded clones.

DNA,CDR3,J,V,size,D
TGTGCCAGCAGTGACGGGGCGGGAGGGCAAGAGACCCAGTACTTC,CASSDGAGGQETQYF,TRBJ2-5,TRBV6-4,once,TRBD2
TGTGCCTGGAGTTCTACTAGCTCATTCACAGATACGCAGTATTTT,CAWSSTSSFTDTQYF,TRBJ2-3,TRBV30,NA,NA
TGCGCCAGCAGCAAAAGCGGCCCGAGCACAGATACGCAGTATTTT,CASSKSGPSTDTQYF,TRBJ2-3,TRBV5-1,few,NA
TGTGCCAGCAGCTCTTCCCGGGACTCCAGTCCCCAGTACTTC,CASSSSRDSSPQYF,TRBJ2-5,TRBV7-9,few,NA
TGTGCCAGCAGCGTGGGACAGGGGTCTAATGAAAAACTGTTTTTT,CASSVGQGSNEKLFF,TRBJ1-4,TRBV11-3,NA,TRBD1
TGTGCCAGCAGTGGGACTAGCGGGAGCTACGAGCAGTACTTC,CASSGTSGSYEQYF,TRBJ2-7,TRBV6-6,few,TRBD2
TGTGCCAGCAACGCCATCTCTAGCGAGCAGGGTGAGCAGTTCTTC,CASNAISSEQGEQFF,TRBJ2-1,TRBV5-6,NA,NA
TGTGCCAGCAGCTTGGAGCTAGCGGCGACAGATACGCAGTATTTT,CASSLELAATDTQYF,TRBJ2-3,TRBV5-6,NA,TRBD2
TGCGCCAGCAGCTCCACGTCAGGGTATGGCTACACCTTC,CASSSTSGYGYTF,TRBJ1-2,TRBV5-1,NA,NA
TGTGCCAGCAGCTTACGATCGGGGTACCAGCCCCAGCATTTT,CASSLRSGYQPQHF,TRBJ1-5,TRBV5-6,NA,NA
TGCGCCAGCAGTGCGTACCCAGGACAGGGCCCTCAGGATACGCAGTATTTT,CASSAYPGQGPQDTQYF,TRBJ2-3,TRBV5-1,NA,TRBD1
TGTGCCAGTAGTGAGGCGAGCGAGCAGTTCTTC,CASSEASEQFF,TRBJ2-1,TRBV19,few,NA
TGCGCCAGCAGCTTCCCGGGACTAGCGGGAAACAATGAGCAGTTCTTC,CASSFPGLAGNNEQFF,TRBJ2-1,TRBV5-1,NA,TRBD2
TGTGCCAGCAGCCAAGAACCAGGGACAGGGGACGGCTACACCTTC,CASSQEPGTGDGYTF,TRBJ1-2,TRBV14,NA,TRBD1
TGCGCCAGCAGCTTGGGAGCCCAGGGGGGAACCTACGAGCAGTACTTC,CASSLGAQGGTYEQYF,TRBJ2-7,TRBV5-1,NA,NA
TGCGCCAGCAGCTTTACCGGGACTAGCGGCTACAATGAGCAGTTCTTC,CASSFTGTSGYNEQFF,TRBJ2-1,TRBV4-1,NA,TRBD2
TGTGCCAGCAGCCCAGGGGGCCACTCTGGAAACACCATATATTTT,CASSPGGHSGNTIYF,TRBJ1-3,TRBV9,NA,TRBD1
TGTGCCAGCAGCGAACGGGGAAACGAGCAGTACTTC,CASSERGNEQYF,TRBJ2-7,TRBV28,NA,NA
TGCGCCAGCAGCCAAGCGGGGTTTGGGCCCCAGCATTTT,CASSQAGFGPQHF,TRBJ1-5,TRBV4-1,NA,NA
TGTGCCAGCAGTGAGGCGGGGCCCAATCAGCCCCAGCATTTT,CASSEAGPNQPQHF,TRBJ1-5,TRBV28,NA,NA
TGTGCCTGGAGTGTTACAGGCCGGGGGTATGGCTACACCTTC,CAWSVTGRGYGYTF,TRBJ1-2,TRBV30,NA,NA
TGCGCCAGCAGCGGGACAGGGAACTATGGCTACACCTTC,CASSGTGNYGYTF,TRBJ1-2,TRBV5-1,NA,TRBD1
TGTGCCAGCAGACAGCCCTATAGCAATCAGCCCCAGCATTTT,CASRQPYSNQPQHF,TRBJ1-5,TRBV6-1,NA,NA
TGCGCCCATTGCTCGACCCCTAGCTCACTAGGATCTGGGGCCAACGTCCTGACTTTC,CAHCSTPSSLGSGANVLTF,TRBJ2-6,TRBV5-1,NA,NA
TGTGCCAGCAGCTTAGTTCTGTTAAGCGGGAGAAACGGACGCTCCTACGAGCAGTACTTC,CASSLVLLSGRNGRSYEQYF,TRBJ2-7,TRBV7-8,NA,TRBD2
TGTGCCAGCAGTTCTCCGGCGGGCGGGAGGGGTGAGCAGTTCTTC,CASSSPAGGRGEQFF,TRBJ2-1,TRBV27,NA,TRBD2
TGTGCCAGCAGTTTCGGGGGACAGCGCAATGAGCAGTTCTTC,CASSFGGQRNEQFF,TRBJ2-1,TRBV27,once,NA
TGTGCCAGCAGGGTCAAAAGGCGGGAGACCCAGTACTTC,CASRVKRRETQYF,TRBJ2-5,TRBV6-1,NA,NA
TGTGCCACCTTGACAGGTTTTGGCTACACCTTC,CATLTGFGYTF,TRBJ1-2,TRBV28,NA,NA